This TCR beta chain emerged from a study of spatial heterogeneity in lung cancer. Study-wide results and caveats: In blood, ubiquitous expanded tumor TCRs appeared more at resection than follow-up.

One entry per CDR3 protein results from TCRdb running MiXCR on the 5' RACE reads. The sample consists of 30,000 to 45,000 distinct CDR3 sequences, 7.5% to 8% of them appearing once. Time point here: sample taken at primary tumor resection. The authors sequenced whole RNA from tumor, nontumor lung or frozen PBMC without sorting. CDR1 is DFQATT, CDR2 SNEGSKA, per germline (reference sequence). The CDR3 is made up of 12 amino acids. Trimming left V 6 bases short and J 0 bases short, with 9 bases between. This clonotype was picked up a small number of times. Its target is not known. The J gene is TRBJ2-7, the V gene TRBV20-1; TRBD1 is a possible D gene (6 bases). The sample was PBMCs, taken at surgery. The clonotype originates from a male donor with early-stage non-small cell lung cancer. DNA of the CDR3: TGCAGTGCCCGGGACAACTCCTACGAGCAGTACGTC. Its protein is CSARDNSYEQYV.